This is a list of T cell receptor beta chains from one sample in a study of PD-1 and CTLA-4 blockade in melanoma. The protocol was immunoSEQ multiplex PCR, while the TCRdb copy is restricted to in-frame clones and leaves out a portion. The profile covers some 33,000 clones, with about 87% appearing a single time and around 6.7% taken by the ten largest. Sequencing used CD8+ T cells from peripheral blood, obtained from a patient given anti-PD-1 treatment. These receptors were obtained from a human donor with melanoma. The CDR3 runs from the conserved cysteine through the conserved F or W. A D gene is named only where the DNA matches it firmly. Clone size is stated in some rows and not others, as once, few, many or a class when expanded.

>NA|TRBV27|NA|TRBJ1-2
CASSPREWDGYTF
TGTGCCAGCAGTCCTAGGGAATGGGACGGCTACACCTTC
>medium-sized|TRBV15|NA|TRBJ1-1
CATSENRAGKDTEAFF
TGTGCCACCAGCGAAAACAGGGCTGGCAAGGACACTGAAGCTTTCTTT
>NA|TRBV12-3/TRBV12-4|NA|TRBJ1-1
CASSSPMNTEAFF
TGTGCCAGCAGTTCTCCTATGAACACTGAAGCTTTCTTT
>NA|TRBV7-6|NA|TRBJ2-7
CASSLASGLNYEQYF
TGTGCCAGCAGCTTAGCCTCGGGACTGAACTACGAGCAGTACTTC
>NA|TRBV5-8|NA|TRBJ1-2
CASSLGSPGYTF
TGTGCCAGCAGCTTGGGCTCACCTGGCTACACCTTC
>once|TRBV9|TRBD1|TRBJ2-3
CASTQEGQGTRWADTQYF
TGTGCCAGCACCCAGGAGGGACAGGGAACGAGGTGGGCAGATACGCAGTATTTT
>once|TRBV9|TRBD1|TRBJ2-7
CASSAQTGHSYEQYF
TGTGCCAGCAGCGCCCAGACAGGGCACTCCTACGAGCAGTACTTC
>NA|TRBV5-6|TRBD1|TRBJ2-1
CASSNTGTGAYNEQFF
TGTGCCAGCAGCAATACCGGGACAGGGGCCTACAATGAGCAGTTCTTC
>NA|TRBV10-3|NA|TRBJ1-1
CAIRQGFMNTEAFF
TGTGCCATCAGACAGGGCTTTATGAACACTGAAGCTTTCTTT
>NA|TRBV6-4|NA|TRBJ1-2
CASSDLPGLESYTF
TGTGCCAGCAGTGACCTACCTGGCCTAGAGAGCTACACCTTC
>NA|TRBV24-1|TRBD1|TRBJ1-1
CATSDPGQGASEAFF
TGTGCCACCAGTGATCCCGGACAGGGAGCGTCTGAAGCTTTCTTT
>NA|TRBV28|NA|TRBJ1-5
CASSLGLSNQPQHF
TGTGCCAGCAGTTTGGGCCTTAGCAATCAGCCCCAGCATTTT
>NA|TRBV7-9|NA|TRBJ1-1
CASSFSGRATEAFF
TGTGCCAGCAGCTTTTCGGGGAGGGCCACTGAAGCTTTCTTT
>NA|TRBV19|NA|TRBJ2-7
CASSMASSYEQYF
TGTGCCAGTAGTATGGCCAGTTCCTACGAGCAGTACTTC
>NA|TRBV9|TRBD2|TRBJ2-3
CASSVGSSGQDTQYF
TGTGCCAGCAGCGTAGGTTCTAGCGGCCAAGATACGCAGTATTTT
>NA|TRBV6-7|NA|TRBJ2-5
CASSYEASGSCRYQETQYF
TGTGCCAGCAGTTACGAAGCCTCTGGAAGTTGTCGCTACCAAGAGACCCAGTACTTC
>NA|TRBV4-2|NA|TRBJ1-1
CASSQDREAEAFF
TGTGCCAGCAGCCAAGATCGGGAGGCCGAAGCTTTCTTT
>NA|TRBV27|TRBD1|TRBJ2-7
CASSTGTGVYEQYF
TGTGCCAGCAGTACCGGGACAGGGGTATACGAGCAGTACTTC
>NA|TRBV7-9|NA|TRBJ2-2
CASSLDVVTSDTGELFF
TGTGCCAGCAGCTTAGACGTGGTGACCAGCGACACCGGGGAGCTGTTTTTT
>NA|TRBV27|TRBD1|TRBJ2-3
CASRTGGSTDTQYF
TGTGCCAGCAGGACAGGGGGTAGCACAGATACGCAGTATTTT
>NA|TRBV11-1|NA|TRBJ2-3
CASSLTGTPSTDTQYF
TGTGCCAGCAGCCTCACCGGGACACCTAGCACAGATACGCAGTATTTT
>NA|TRBV5-1|NA|TRBJ2-5
CASSLDASSRRETQYF
TGCGCCAGCAGCTTGGATGCTAGCAGCCGACGGGAGACCCAGTACTTC
>NA|TRBV9|NA|TRBJ2-3
CASSVVGGNTDTQYF
TGTGCCAGCAGCGTAGTGGGGGGCAACACAGATACGCAGTATTTT
>NA|TRBV28|NA|TRBJ1-1
CASSLLGPGPAFF
TGTGCCAGCAGTTTGCTGGGACCAGGCCCAGCTTTCTTT
>NA|TRBV4-1|NA|TRBJ2-7
CASSQESGLALDF
TGCGCCAGCAGCCAAGAATCCGGGCTAGCTTTGGACTTC
>NA|TRBV11-3|NA|TRBJ2-7
CASSLGPPPAYEQYF
TGTGCCAGCAGCTTAGGCCCCCCCCCAGCCTACGAGCAGTACTTC
>NA|TRBV6-5|TRBD2|TRBJ2-1
CASSSSGTSLHEQFF
TGTGCCAGCAGTTCCTCCGGGACTAGCCTCCATGAGCAGTTCTTC
>NA|TRBV19|NA|TRBJ1-2
CASSWQGIDGYTF
TGTGCCAGTAGTTGGCAGGGAATAGACGGCTACACCTTC
>NA|TRBV2|NA|TRBJ1-1
CASRGPLDTEAFF
TGTGCCAGCAGGGGGCCCCTAGACACTGAAGCTTTCTTT
>few|TRBV2|NA|TRBJ1-1
CASSELTEAFF
TGTGCCAGCAGTGAACTTACTGAAGCTTTCTTT
>NA|TRBV10-2|NA|TRBJ1-1
CASSESVGRTEAFF
TGCGCCAGCAGTGAGTCGGTCGGGAGGACTGAAGCTTTCTTT
>NA|TRBV12-3/TRBV12-4|NA|TRBJ2-7
CASSLNYEQYF
TGTGCCAGCAGTCTAAACTACGAGCAGTACTTC
>NA|TRBV20-1|NA|TRBJ2-7
CSAPWDQQYF
TGCAGTGCCCCTTGGGACCAGCAGTACTTC
>NA|TRBV5-6|NA|TRBJ2-7
CASSMGLGSYEQYF
TGTGCCAGCAGTATGGGGCTGGGCTCCTACGAGCAGTACTTC
>NA|TRBV28|NA|TRBJ2-2
CASSSGLGTGELFF
TGTGCCAGCAGTTCAGGGCTTGGGACCGGGGAGCTGTTTTTT
>NA|TRBV28|TRBD1|TRBJ1-4
CASNVDRGNEKLFF
TGTGCCAGCAACGTAGACAGGGGGAATGAAAAACTGTTTTTT
>NA|TRBV21-1|NA|TRBJ2-4
CASSKAGLGQRSQNIQYF
TGTGCCAGCAGCAAAGCTGGTTTGGGACAGCGTAGCCAAAACATTCAGTACTTC
>NA|TRBV28|TRBD1|TRBJ1-1
CASSPGQGNTEAFF
TGTGCCAGCAGCCCCGGACAGGGGAACACTGAAGCTTTCTTT
>NA|TRBV24-1|TRBD1|TRBJ2-3
CATSENRGLSTDTQYF
TGTGCCACCAGTGAAAACAGGGGGTTGAGCACAGATACGCAGTATTTT
>NA|TRBV27|NA|TRBJ1-2
CASSSLFRLHNYGYTF
TGTGCCAGCAGTTCCCTGTTCCGATTACACAACTATGGCTACACCTTC
>NA|TRBV5-4|NA|TRBJ2-6
CASSLAGRSSGANVLTF
TGTGCCAGCAGCTTGGCGGGGCGTTCCTCTGGGGCCAACGTCCTGACTTTC
>NA|TRBV28|TRBD1|TRBJ2-1
CASSLGQDSYNEQFF
TGTGCCAGCAGTTTAGGACAGGACTCCTACAATGAGCAGTTCTTC
>NA|TRBV24-1|NA|TRBJ1-1
CATRSQTGSNTEAFF
TGTGCCACCAGATCCCAGACAGGATCAAACACTGAAGCTTTCTTT
>few|TRBV12-3/TRBV12-4|NA|TRBJ1-2
CASSSLYGYTF
TGTGCCAGCAGCTCCCTCTATGGCTACACCTTC
>NA|TRBV7-8|NA|TRBJ1-3
CASSLGGRFGTGNTIYF
TGTGCCAGCAGCTTAGGTGGCCGCTTCGGGACTGGAAACACCATATATTTT
>NA|TRBV7-9|NA|TRBJ1-3
CASSSTGAHTSGNTIYF
TGTGCCAGCAGCTCCACAGGCGCTCACACCTCTGGAAACACCATATATTTT
>NA|TRBV27|NA|TRBJ2-3
CASSPSTDTQYF
TGTGCCAGCAGTCCAAGCACAGATACGCAGTATTTT
>NA|TRBV6-5|NA|TRBJ2-1
CASSYSMPRGDEQFF
TGTGCCAGCAGTTACTCGATGCCCCGAGGGGATGAGCAGTTCTTC
>NA|TRBV7-2|NA|TRBJ1-5
CASSPLERNQPQHF
TGTGCCAGCAGCCCCCTGGAACGCAATCAGCCCCAGCATTTT
>NA|TRBV12-1|NA|TRBJ1-2
CASSFVPTGDYGYTF
TGTGCCAGCAGCTTTGTCCCGACAGGGGACTATGGCTACACCTTC
>NA|TRBV27|TRBD2|TRBJ2-3
CASSLAEGRAQYF
TGTGCCAGCAGTTTAGCTGAAGGGAGGGCGCAGTATTTT
>NA|TRBV5-1|NA|TRBJ1-2
CASSLDLWADGYTF
TGCGCCAGCAGCTTAGACCTTTGGGCCGATGGCTACACCTTC
>once|TRBV29-1|TRBD2|TRBJ2-1
CSVDSLAGGPDEQFF
TGCAGCGTTGACTCCCTAGCGGGGGGGCCGGATGAGCAGTTCTTC
>once|TRBV11-2|NA|TRBJ1-1
CASSSFWGDTEAFF
TGTGCCAGCAGCTCCTTTTGGGGGGACACTGAAGCTTTCTTT
>NA|TRBV4-1|TRBD2|TRBJ2-5
CASSQDGGASETQYF
TGCGCCAGCAGCCAAGACGGGGGGGCCTCAGAGACCCAGTACTTC
>NA|TRBV4-2|NA|TRBJ2-1
CASSQPGFSVVNEQFF
TGTGCCAGCAGCCAACCTGGCTTTTCGGTCGTCAATGAGCAGTTCTTC
>NA|TRBV4-2|TRBD2|TRBJ2-1
CASSQESGTSGSYNEQFF
TGTGCCAGCAGCCAAGAGTCCGGGACTAGCGGATCCTACAATGAGCAGTTCTTC
>NA|TRBV19|NA|TRBJ1-2
CATRGGWGYGYTF
TGTGCCACCCGGGGGGGCTGGGGCTATGGCTACACCTTC
>NA|TRBV5-8|NA|TRBJ1-4
CASSYPPDGAGFLF
TGTGCCAGCAGCTACCCCCCCGACGGGGCAGGGTTTCTTTTT